This entry concerns a single TCR beta chain. This sample is part of a study of blood T cells in healthy people across ages. Primed by a sample-barcoded 5' primer and a J-beta primer mix, a second PCR proceeded for about 7 to 12 cycles. TCRdb analysed the 5' RACE reads with MiXCR anew, one entry per CDR3 protein. The table shows more than 900,000 distinct CDR3 sequences, with 20% to 25% occurring only once. Trimming left V 7 bases short and J 6 bases short, with 10 bases between. Germline loops: CDR1 SQVTM, CDR2 ANQGSEA. This CDR3 has 11 amino acids. These data were also filed under a second study, of T cells of mothers and their children.

The chain employs TRBV29-1 and TRBJ2-4, with D unclear. The receptor's source is a girl aged 2 to 10 in good health. Sequenced material: blood. CDR3 sequence (DNA): TGCAGCGCCGCTTTAGCAAACATTCAGTACTTC. Its translation: CSAALANIQYF.